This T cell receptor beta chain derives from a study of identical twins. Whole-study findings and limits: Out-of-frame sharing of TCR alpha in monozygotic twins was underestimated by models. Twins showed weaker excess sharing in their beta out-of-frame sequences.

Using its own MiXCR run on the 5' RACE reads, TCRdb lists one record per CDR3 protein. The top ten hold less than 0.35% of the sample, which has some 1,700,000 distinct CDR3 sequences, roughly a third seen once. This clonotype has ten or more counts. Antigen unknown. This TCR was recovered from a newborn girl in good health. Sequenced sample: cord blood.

The CDR3 region has the DNA TGCAGCGTTGAAGGCGGGGAAGAGACCCAGTACTTC. Protein sequence: CSVEGGEETQYF. The chain has TRBV29-1 and TRBJ2-5, with a tentative D call TRBD2 (6 bases). Trimming cost V 1 base and J 3 bases, with 6 bases left between them. The germline V gene encodes CDR1 SQVTM and CDR2 ANQGSEA. This CDR3 comprises 12 residues.